This entry concerns a single TCR beta chain. The data belong to a study of blood T cell repertoires in COVID-19. As processed by the authors: It was from reference gene primer amplification that nucleated cell counts were estimated. Here immunoSEQ multiplex PCR was the method, and the copy in TCRdb shows in-frame clones only, minus some. V, J and clone size were drawn from that table, and D and trimming were deduced from the DNA. Counted here are some 270,000 clones, around 85% occurring once; the ten biggest clones make up around 10%. Germline assignment: CDR1 SGHTA and CDR2 FQGTGA. The CDR3 contains 13 residues. The germline V and J ends were trimmed by 2 bases and 9 bases, with 11 bases remaining between them.

V is TRBV7-3 and J is TRBJ2-1, with D perhaps matching TRBD2 (5 bases). Sequencing was done on a sample of peripheral blood. The sequence derives from a woman aged 70 to 79 with acute or convalescent COVID-19. CDR3 protein: CASSLGLAGEQFF. The DNA of the CDR3 is TGTGCCAGCAGCTTAGGCCTAGCCGGTGAGCAGTTCTTC.